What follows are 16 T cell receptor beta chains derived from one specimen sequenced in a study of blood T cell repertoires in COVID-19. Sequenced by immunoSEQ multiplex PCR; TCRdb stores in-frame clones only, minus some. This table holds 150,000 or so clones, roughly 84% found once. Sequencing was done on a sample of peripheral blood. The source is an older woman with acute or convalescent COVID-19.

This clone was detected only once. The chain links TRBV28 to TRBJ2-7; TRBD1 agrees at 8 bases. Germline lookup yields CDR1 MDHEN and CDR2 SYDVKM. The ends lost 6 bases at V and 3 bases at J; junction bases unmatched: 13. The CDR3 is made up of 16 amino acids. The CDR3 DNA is TGTGCCAGCAGCTACAATCCGGGACAGGTGATCTACGAGCAGTACTTC. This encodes CASSYNPGQVIYEQYF.

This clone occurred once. CDR3 sequence: CASSPGLAGGHLEQFF. CDR3 nucleotide sequence: TGTGCCAGCAGCCCGGGACTAGCGGGGGGGCACCTTGAGCAGTTCTTC. The V call is TRBV7-3, the J call TRBJ2-1; TRBD2 agrees at 16 bases. Germline assignment: CDR1 SGHTA and CDR2 FQGTGA. There are 16 residues in the CDR3. J lost 9 bases, V lost 5 bases, and 7 bases had no gene match.

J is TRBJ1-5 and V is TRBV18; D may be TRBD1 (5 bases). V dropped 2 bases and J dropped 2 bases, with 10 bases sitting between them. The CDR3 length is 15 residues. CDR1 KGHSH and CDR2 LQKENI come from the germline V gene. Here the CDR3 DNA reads TGTGCCAGCTCACCATCTGCGGGGGGCAATCAGCCCCAGCATTTT. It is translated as CASSPSAGGNQPQHF.

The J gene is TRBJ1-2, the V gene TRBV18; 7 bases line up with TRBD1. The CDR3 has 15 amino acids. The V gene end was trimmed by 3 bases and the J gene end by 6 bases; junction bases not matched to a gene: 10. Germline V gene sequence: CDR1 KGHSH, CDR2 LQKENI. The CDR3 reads CASSPQQGLRDGYTF. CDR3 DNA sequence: TGTGCCAGCTCACCCCAACAGGGGCTAAGAGATGGCTACACCTTC.

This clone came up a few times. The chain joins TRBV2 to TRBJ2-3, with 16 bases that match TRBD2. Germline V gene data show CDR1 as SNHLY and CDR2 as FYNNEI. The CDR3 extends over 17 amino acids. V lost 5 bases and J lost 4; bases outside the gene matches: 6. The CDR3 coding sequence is TGTGCCAGCAGTCCCGGGACTAGCGGGGGGGCCCCAGATACGCAGTATTTT. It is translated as CASSPGTSGGAPDTQYF.

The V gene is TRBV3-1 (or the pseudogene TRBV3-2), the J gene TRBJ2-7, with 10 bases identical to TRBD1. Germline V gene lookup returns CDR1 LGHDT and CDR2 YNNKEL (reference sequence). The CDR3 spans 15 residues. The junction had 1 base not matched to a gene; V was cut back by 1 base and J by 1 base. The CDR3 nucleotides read TGTGCCAGCAGCCAAGCGGGACAGGGGTCCTACGAGCAGTACTTC. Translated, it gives CASSQAGQGSYEQYF.

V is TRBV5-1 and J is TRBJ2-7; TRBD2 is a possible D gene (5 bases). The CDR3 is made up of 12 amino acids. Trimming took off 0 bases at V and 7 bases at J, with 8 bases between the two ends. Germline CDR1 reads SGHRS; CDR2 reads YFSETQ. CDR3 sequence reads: CASSLERREQYF. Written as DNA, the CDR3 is TGCGCCAGCAGCTTGGAACGGAGGGAGCAGTACTTC.

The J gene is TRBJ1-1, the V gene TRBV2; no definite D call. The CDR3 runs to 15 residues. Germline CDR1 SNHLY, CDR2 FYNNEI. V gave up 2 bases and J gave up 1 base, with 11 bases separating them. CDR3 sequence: CASSERRSTNTEAFF. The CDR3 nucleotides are TGTGCCAGCAGTGAAAGGAGGTCAACGAACACTGAAGCTTTCTTT. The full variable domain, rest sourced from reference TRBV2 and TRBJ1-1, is EPEVTQTPSHQVTQMGQEVILRCVPISNHLYFYWYRQILGQKVEFLVSFYNNEISEKSEIFDDQFSVERPDGSNFTLKIRSTKLEDSAMYFCASSERRSTNTEAFFGQGTRLTVV.

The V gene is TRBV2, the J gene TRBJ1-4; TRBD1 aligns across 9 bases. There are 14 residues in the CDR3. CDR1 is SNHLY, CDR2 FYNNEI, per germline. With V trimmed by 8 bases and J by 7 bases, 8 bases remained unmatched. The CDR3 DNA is TGTGCCAGCCTGGACAGGGGAAAGGGTGAAAAACTGTTTTTT. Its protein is CASLDRGKGEKLFF.

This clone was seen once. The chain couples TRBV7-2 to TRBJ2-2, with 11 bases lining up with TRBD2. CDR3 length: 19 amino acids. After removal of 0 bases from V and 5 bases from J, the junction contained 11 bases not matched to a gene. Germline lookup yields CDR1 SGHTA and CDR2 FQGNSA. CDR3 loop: CASSLARTASGGKTGELFF. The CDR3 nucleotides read TGTGCCAGCAGCTTAGCGAGGACGGCTAGCGGGGGGAAAACCGGGGAGCTGTTTTTT.

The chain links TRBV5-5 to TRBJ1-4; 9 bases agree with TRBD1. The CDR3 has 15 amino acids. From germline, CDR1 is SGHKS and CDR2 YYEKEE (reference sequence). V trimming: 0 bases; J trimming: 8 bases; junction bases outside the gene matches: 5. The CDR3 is CASSLEGQGREKLFF. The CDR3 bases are TGTGCCAGCAGCTTGGAGGGACAGGGAAGGGAAAAACTGTTTTTT.

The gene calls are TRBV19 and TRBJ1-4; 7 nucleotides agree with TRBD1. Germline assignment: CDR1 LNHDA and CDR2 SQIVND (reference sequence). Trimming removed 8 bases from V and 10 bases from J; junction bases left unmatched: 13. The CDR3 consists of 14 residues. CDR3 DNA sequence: TGTGCCAGTGGAGAGACAGGGAAGCTGGGAAAACTGTTTTTT. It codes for CASGETGKLGKLFF.

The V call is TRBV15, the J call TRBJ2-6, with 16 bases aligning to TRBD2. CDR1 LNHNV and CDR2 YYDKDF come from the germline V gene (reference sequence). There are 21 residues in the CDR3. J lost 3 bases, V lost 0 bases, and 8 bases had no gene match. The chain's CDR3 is CATSRDLGTSGGAGGANVLTF. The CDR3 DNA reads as TGTGCCACCAGCAGAGATCTGGGGACTAGCGGGGGGGCTGGTGGGGCCAACGTCCTGACTTTC.

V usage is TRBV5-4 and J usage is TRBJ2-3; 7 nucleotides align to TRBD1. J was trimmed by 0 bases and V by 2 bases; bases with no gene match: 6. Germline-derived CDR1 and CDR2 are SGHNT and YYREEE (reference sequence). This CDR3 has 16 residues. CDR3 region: CASSLYRTGSTDTQYF. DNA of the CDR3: TGTGCCAGCAGCTTATACAGGACAGGTAGCACAGATACGCAGTATTTT. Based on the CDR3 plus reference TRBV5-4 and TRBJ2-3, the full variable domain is ETGVTQSPTHLIKTRGQQVTLRCSSQSGHNTVSWYQQALGQGPQFIFQYYREEENGRGNFPPRFSGLQFPNYSSELNVNALELDDSALYLCASSLYRTGSTDTQYFGPGTRLTVL.

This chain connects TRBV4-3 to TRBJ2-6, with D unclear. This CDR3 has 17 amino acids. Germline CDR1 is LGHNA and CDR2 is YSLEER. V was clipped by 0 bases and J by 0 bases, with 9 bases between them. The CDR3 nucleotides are TGCGCCAGCAGCCAAGAGTTAAGGAGCTCTGGGGCCAACGTCCTGACTTTC. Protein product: CASSQELRSSGANVLTF.

The CDR3 sequence: CASSDRQGGGYTF. CDR3 bases: TGTGCCAGCAGTGACAGACAGGGAGGAGGCTACACCTTC. The rearrangement uses TRBV28 and TRBJ1-2, with 7 bases matching TRBD1. Germline V lookup: CDR1 MDHEN, CDR2 SYDVKM. Trimming took 5 bases from V and 8 from J; bases not matched to a gene: 8. This CDR3 comprises 13 residues.